This TCR beta chain is drawn from a study of OX40 agonist ivuxolimab in advanced cancers. Study information: Patients received intravenous ivuxolimab every 2 weeks at 0.01 to 10 mg/kg.

Method: immunoSEQ multiplex PCR; TCRdb's copy keeps in-frame clones and lacks some. The repertoire includes 46,000 or so clones, over 60% of them detected once, and about 2.4% sits in the top ten. The CDR3 contains 20 residues. The J segment lost 3 bases and the V segment lost 5 bases, leaving 22 bases of the junction unmatched. Germline CDR1 is LNHDA and CDR2 is SQIVND (reference sequence). The source material was CD4+ or CD8+ T cells sorted from blood, sampled in a trial of the OX40 agonist ivuxolimab. The chain recombines TRBV19 with TRBJ2-7, with TRBD2 matching 10 bases. The clonotype was recovered from an adult with an advanced solid tumor such as melanoma, head and neck, liver or kidney cancer. In DNA, the CDR3 is TGTGCCAGTAGTCATCTGTCCCCAACGTCTAGCGGGAGTACTGGCTACGAGCAGTACTTC. It encodes CASSHLSPTSSGSTGYEQYF.